A selection of T cell receptor beta chains follows, all from one sample in a study of blood T cell repertoires in COVID-19. Sequenced by immunoSEQ multiplex PCR; TCRdb stores in-frame clones only, minus some. The sample has roughly 180,000 clones; approximately 86% are singletons. The sequenced sample consisted of peripheral blood. Source of these receptors: an elderly man with COVID-19, enrolled during active disease. Each CDR3 is given with its conserved first and last residue.

TRBJ1-2 | TRBV7-2 | CASSAGITYGYTF
TRBJ1-2 | TRBV6-1 | CASSAQGAGPNYGYTF
TRBJ2-7 | TRBV28 | CASQGALAYEQYF
TRBJ2-1 | TRBV7-9 | CASSLAGGHTSERYNEQFF
TRBJ1-5 | TRBV4-2 | CASSQAGGDSNQPQHF
TRBJ2-7 | TRBV6-6 | CASSAPGQGAYEQYF
TRBJ1-5 | TRBV3-1/TRBV3-2 | CASSQTGSLNQPQHF
TRBJ1-5 | TRBV27 | CASSISWTGRGNQPQHF
TRBJ1-2 | TRBV6-5 | CASRGTGFNYGYTF
TRBJ1-2 | TRBV2 | CAIGQGGYGYTF
TRBJ1-4 | TRBV6-1 | CASSESSAGSEKLFF
TRBJ1-3 | TRBV7-2 | CASSPGQAHSGNTIYF
TRBJ1-1 | TRBV6-4 | CASSDKGAGGEAFF
TRBJ1-6 | TRBV7-2 | CASSSRLSSYNSPLHF